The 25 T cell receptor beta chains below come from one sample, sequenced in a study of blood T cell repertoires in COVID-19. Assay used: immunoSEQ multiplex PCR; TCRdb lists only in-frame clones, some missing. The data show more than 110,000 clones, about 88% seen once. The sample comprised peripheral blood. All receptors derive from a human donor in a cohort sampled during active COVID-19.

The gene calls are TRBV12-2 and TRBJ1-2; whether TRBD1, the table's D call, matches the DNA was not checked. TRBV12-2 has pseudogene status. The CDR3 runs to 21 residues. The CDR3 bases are TGTGCAAGTCGCTTAGCCGGGGATAAAAGGGGGCGCGTTCGGAGATGCTATGGCTACACCTTC. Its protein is CASRLAGDKRGRVRRCYGYTF.

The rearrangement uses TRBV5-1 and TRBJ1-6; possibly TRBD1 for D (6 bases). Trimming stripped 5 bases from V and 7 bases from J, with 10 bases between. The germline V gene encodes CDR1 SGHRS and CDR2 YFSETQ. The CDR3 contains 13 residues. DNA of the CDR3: TGCGCCAGCAGGACAGGCGAAAATTCACCCCTCCACTTT. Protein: CASRTGENSPLHF.

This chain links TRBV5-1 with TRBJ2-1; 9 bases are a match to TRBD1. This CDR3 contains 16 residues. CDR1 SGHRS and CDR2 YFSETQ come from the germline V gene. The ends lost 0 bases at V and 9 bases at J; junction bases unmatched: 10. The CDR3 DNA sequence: TGCGCCAGCAGCTTGGACCAAGGGACAGGGTGGGGTGAGCAGTTCTTC. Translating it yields CASSLDQGTGWGEQFF.

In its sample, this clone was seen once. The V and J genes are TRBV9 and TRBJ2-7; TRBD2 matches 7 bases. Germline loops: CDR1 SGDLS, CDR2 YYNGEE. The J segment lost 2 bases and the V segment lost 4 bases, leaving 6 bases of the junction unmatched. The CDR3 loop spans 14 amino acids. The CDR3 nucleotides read TGTGCCAGCAGCCAGGGAGGGGAGGCCTACGAGCAGTACTTC. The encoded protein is CASSQGGEAYEQYF. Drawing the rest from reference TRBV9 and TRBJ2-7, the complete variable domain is DSGVTQTPKHLITATGQRVTLRCSPRSGDLSVYWYQQSLDQGLQFLIQYYNGEERAKGNILERFSAQQFPDLHSELNLSSLELGDSALYFCASSQGGEAYEQYFGPGTRLTVT.

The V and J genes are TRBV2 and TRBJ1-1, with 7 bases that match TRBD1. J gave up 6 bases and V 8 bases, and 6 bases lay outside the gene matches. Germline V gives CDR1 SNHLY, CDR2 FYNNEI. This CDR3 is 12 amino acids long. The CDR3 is CASSQGPSEAFF. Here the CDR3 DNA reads TGTGCCAGCTCACAGGGGCCCTCTGAAGCTTTCTTT.

CDR3 sequence: CARYLKGLAGPSYEQYF. The CDR3 DNA reads as TGCGCCAGATATCTTAAGGGACTAGCGGGCCCGTCCTACGAGCAGTACTTC. The V call is TRBV5-1, the J call TRBJ2-7; 12 bases match TRBD2. The germline CDR1 and CDR2 sequences are SGHRS and YFSETQ. After removal of 8 bases from V and 1 base from J, the junction contained 13 bases not matched to a gene. The CDR3 is 17 residues long. Full variable domain (rest looked up from reference TRBV5-1 and TRBJ2-7): KAGVTQTPRYLIKTRGQQVTLSCSPISGHRSVSWYQQTPGQGLQFLFEYFSETQRNKGNFPGRFSGRQFSNSRSEMNVSTLELGDSALYLCARYLKGLAGPSYEQYFGPGTRLTVT.

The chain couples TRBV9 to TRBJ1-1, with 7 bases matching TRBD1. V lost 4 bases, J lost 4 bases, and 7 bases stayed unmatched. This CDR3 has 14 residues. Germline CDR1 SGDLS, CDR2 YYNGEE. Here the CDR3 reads CASSSGQVSTEAFF. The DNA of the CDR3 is TGTGCCAGCAGCTCCGGACAGGTCTCCACTGAAGCTTTCTTT.

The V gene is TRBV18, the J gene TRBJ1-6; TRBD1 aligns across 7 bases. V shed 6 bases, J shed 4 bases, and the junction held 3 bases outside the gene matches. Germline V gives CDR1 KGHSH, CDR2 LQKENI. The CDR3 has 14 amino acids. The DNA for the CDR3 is TGTGCCAGCTCCCGGGACAGATATAATTCACCCCTCCACTTT. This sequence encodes CASSRDRYNSPLHF.

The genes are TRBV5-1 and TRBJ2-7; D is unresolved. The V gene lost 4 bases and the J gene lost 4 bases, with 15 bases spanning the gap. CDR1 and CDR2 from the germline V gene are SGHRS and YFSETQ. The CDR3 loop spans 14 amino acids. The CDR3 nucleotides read TGCGCCAGCAGCGGGTTGGGCGACCCTTACGAGCAGTACTTC. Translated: CASSGLGDPYEQYF.

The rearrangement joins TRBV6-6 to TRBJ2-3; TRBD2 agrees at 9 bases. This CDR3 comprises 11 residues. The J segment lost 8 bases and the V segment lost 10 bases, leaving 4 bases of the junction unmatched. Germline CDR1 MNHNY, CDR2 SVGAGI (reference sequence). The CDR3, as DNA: TGTGCCACCGGAGCGGGGGGTACGCAGTATTTT. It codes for CATGAGGTQYF.

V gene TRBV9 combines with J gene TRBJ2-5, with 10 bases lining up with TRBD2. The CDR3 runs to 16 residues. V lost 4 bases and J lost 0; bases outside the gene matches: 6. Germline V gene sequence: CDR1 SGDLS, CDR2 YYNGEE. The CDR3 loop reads CASSSGAGGYQETQYF. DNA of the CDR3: TGTGCCAGCAGCTCAGGAGCGGGAGGGTACCAAGAGACCCAGTACTTC.

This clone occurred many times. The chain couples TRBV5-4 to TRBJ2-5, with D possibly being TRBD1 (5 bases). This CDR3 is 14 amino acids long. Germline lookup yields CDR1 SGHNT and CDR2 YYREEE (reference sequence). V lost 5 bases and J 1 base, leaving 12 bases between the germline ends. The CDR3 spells CASRYQGTQETQYF. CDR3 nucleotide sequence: TGTGCCAGCAGATATCAGGGAACCCAAGAGACCCAGTACTTC.

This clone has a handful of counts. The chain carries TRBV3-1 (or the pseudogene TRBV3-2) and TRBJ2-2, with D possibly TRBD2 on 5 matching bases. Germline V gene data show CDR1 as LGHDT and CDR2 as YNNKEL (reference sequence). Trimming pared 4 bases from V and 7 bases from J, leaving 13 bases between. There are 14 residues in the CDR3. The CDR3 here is CASSRSVSVGELFF. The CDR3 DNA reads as TGTGCCAGCAGCCGTAGCGTGTCGGTCGGGGAGCTGTTTTTT.

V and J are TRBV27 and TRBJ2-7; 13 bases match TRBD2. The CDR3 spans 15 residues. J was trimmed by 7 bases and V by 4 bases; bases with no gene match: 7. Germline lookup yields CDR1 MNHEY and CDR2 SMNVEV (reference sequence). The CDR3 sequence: CASSSAGLAGFEQYF. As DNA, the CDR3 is TGTGCCAGCAGTTCCGCGGGACTAGCGGGATTTGAGCAGTACTTC.

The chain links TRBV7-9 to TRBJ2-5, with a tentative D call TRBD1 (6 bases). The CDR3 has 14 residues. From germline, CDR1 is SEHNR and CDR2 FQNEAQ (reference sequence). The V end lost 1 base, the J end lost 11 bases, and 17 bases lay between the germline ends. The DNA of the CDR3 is TGTGCCAGCAGCTTAGGGGGGCAAAATAAGGCTCAGTACTTC. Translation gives CASSLGGQNKAQYF.

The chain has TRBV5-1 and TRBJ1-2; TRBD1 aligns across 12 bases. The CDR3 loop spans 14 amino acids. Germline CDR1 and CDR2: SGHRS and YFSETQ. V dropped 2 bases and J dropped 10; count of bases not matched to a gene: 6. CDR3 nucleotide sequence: TGCGCCAGCAGCTTTGGGGACAGGGGGCGCATCTACACCTTC. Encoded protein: CASSFGDRGRIYTF. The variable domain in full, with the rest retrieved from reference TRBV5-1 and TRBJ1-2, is KAGVTQTPRYLIKTRGQQVTLSCSPISGHRSVSWYQQTPGQGLQFLFEYFSETQRNKGNFPGRFSGRQFSNSRSEMNVSTLELGDSALYLCASSFGDRGRIYTFGSGTRLTVV.

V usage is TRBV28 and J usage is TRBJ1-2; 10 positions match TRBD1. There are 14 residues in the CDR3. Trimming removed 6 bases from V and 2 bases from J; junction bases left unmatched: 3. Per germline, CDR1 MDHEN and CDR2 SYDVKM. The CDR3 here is CASRGQGRNYGYTF. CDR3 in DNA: TGTGCCAGCAGGGGACAGGGGAGGAACTATGGCTACACCTTC.

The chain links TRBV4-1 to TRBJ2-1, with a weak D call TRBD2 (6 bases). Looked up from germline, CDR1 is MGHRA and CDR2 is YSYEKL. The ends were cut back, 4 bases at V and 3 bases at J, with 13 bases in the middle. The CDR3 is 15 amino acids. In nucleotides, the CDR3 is TGCGCCAGCAGCCGGATAACCGGGAGCTACAATGAGCAGTTCTTC. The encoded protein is CASSRITGSYNEQFF.

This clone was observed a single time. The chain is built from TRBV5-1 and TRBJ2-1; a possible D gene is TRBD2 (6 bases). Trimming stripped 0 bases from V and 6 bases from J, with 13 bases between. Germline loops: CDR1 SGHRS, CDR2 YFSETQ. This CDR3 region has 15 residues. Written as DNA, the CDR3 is TGCGCCAGCAGCTTGGGTACTAGCCTTACCAATGAGCAGTTCTTC. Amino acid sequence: CASSLGTSLTNEQFF.

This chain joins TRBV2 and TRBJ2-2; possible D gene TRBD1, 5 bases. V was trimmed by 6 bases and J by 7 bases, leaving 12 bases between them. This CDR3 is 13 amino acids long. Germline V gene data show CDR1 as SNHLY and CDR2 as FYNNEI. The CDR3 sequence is CASSQGVHGELFF. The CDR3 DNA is TGTGCCAGCAGCCAGGGTGTTCACGGGGAGCTGTTTTTT.

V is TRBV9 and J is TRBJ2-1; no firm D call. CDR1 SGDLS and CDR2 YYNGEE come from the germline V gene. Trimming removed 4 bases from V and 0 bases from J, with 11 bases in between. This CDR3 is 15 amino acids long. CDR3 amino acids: CASSPGQSSYNEQFF. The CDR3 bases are TGTGCCAGCAGCCCAGGCCAGAGCTCCTACAATGAGCAGTTCTTC.

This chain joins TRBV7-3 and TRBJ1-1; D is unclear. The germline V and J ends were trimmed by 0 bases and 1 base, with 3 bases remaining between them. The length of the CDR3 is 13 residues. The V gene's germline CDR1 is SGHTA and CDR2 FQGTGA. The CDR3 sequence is CASSLTWNTEAFF. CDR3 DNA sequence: TGTGCCAGCAGCTTAACCTGGAACACTGAAGCTTTCTTT.

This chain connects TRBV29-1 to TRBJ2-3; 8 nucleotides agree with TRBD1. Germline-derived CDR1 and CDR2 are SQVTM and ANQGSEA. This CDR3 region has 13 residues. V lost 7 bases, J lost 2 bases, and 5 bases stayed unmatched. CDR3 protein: CSAGTGPTDTQYF. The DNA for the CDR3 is TGCAGCGCCGGGACAGGTCCCACAGATACGCAGTATTTT.

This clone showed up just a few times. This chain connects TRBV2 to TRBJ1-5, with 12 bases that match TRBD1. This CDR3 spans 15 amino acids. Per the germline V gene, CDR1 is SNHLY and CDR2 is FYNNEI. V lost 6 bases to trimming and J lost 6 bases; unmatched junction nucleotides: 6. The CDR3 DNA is TGTGCCAGCAGAGACGGGACAGGGGGCTTTCAGCCCCAGCATTTT. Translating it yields CASRDGTGGFQPQHF. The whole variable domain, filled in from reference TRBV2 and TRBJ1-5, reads EPEVTQTPSHQVTQMGQEVILRCVPISNHLYFYWYRQILGQKVEFLVSFYNNEISEKSEIFDDQFSVERPDGSNFTLKIRSTKLEDSAMYFCASRDGTGGFQPQHFGDGTRLSIL.

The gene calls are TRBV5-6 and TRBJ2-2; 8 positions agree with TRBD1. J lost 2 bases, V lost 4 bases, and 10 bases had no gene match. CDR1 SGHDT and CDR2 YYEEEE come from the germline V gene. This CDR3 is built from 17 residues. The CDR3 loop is CASSPLDRGPNTGELFF. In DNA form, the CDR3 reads TGTGCCAGCAGCCCCTTAGACAGGGGCCCAAACACCGGGGAGCTGTTTTTT.